Sequencing of this T cell receptor beta chain was carried out in a study of cytomegalovirus exposure and HLA in healthy donors. Whole-study findings and limits: At a 0.05 false discovery rate, a later analysis found some 18,000 TCR beta sequences to be associated with HLA alleles. Several V segments, TRBV6-2 and TRBV6-3 among them, could not be told apart and were dropped.

As regards this clone: Its antigen is still unknown. Its ends do not fully match the called genes, so a read error is possible.

Donors showed nominal health when sampled, although they likely had unrecorded immune exposures. The primer mix had 60 Vbeta and 13 Jbeta primers. Libraries were prepared by immunoSEQ multiplex PCR; TCRdb keeps only in-frame clonotypes and omits some of them. Of about 200,000 clones in the sample, approximately 83% were seen once. Germline CDR1 reads SEHNR; CDR2 reads FQNEAQ (reference sequence). The CDR3 consists of 15 residues. The J gene is TRBJ1-4, the V gene TRBV7-9; TRBD1 aligns across 7 bases. Material: PBMCs. The TCR was taken from a girl aged 5-17 years in good health and CMV-seronegative. CDR3: CSSSPWTGKNEKLFF. The CDR3 DNA reads TGTTCCAGCAGCCCTTGGACAGGAAAGAATGAAAAACTGTTTTTT.